This TCR beta chain was sequenced during a study of blood T cell repertoires in COVID-19. Study at large: Sites in the United States, Italy and Spain provided acute and convalescent COVID-19 samples. T cells, B-cell-depleted T cells, or PBMCs provided the cDNA or gDNA that served as material.

Methods used by the authors: Cell counts per sample came from amplifying reference gene primers. The repertoire was sequenced with immunoSEQ multiplex PCR; TCRdb's copy has only in-frame clones and lacks some. The V and J calls and clone size come from that table; D and trimming were worked out from the DNA. This table has around 200,000 clones, 88% appearing once. Trimming took 5 bases from V and 8 from J, leaving 13 bases between them. Germline CDR1 and CDR2: SEHNR and FQNEAQ (reference sequence). The CDR3 contains 13 residues. This rearrangement joins TRBV7-9 to TRBJ2-1; no definite D call. This sequence originates from a man younger than 35 with active or convalescent COVID-19. The sequenced sample consisted of peripheral blood. The CDR3 is CASSPSYVDEQFF. CDR3 in DNA: TGTGCCAGCAGCCCCTCCTACGTAGATGAGCAGTTCTTC.